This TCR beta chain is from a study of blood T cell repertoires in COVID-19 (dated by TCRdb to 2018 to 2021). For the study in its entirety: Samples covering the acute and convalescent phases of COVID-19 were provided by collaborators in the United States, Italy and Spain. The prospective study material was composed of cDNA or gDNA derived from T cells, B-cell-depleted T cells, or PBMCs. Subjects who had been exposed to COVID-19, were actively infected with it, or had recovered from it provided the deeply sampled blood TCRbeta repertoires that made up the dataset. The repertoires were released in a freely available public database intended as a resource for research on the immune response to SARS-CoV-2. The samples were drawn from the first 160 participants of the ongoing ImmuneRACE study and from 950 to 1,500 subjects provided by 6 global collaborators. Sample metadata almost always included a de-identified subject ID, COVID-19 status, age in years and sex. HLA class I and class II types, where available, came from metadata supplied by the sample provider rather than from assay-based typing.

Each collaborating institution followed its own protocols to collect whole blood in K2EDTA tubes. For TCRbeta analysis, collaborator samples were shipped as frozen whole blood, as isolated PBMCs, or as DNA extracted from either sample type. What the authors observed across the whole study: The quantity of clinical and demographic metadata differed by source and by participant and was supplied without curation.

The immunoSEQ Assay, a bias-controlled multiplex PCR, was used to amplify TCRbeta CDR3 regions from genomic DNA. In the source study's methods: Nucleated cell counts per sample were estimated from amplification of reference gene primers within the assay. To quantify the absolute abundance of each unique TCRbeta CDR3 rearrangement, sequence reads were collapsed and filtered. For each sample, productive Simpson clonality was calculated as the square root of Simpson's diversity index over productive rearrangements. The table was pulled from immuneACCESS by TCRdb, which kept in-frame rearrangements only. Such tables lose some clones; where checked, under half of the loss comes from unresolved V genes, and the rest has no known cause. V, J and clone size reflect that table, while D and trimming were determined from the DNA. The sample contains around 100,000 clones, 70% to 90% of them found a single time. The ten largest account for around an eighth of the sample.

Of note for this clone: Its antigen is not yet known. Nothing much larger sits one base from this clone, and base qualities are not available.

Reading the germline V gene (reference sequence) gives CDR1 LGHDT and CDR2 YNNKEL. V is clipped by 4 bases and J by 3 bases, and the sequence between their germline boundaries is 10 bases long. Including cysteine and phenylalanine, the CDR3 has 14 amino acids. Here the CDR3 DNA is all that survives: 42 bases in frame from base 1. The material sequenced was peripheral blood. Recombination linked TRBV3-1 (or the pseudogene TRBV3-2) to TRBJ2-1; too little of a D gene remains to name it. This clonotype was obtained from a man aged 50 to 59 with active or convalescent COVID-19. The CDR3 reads CASSPSVIYNEQFF. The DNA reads TGTGCCAGCAGCCCTTCCGTAATCTACAATGAGCAGTTCTTC.